The clone carrying this TCR beta chain was detected ten times or more. Its antigen is not known. The CDR3 sequence is 15 residues long. The germline CDR1 and CDR2 sequences are SQVTM and ANQGSEA. The V gene lost 1 base and the J gene lost 2 bases, with 15 bases spanning the gap. The entry originates in a study of T-cell reconstitution after alpha-beta-depleted transplantation in children. Study-wide results and caveats: When one year had passed after transplant, most T-cell counts and diversity came from newly produced T cells. At day 60, the high TCRbeta diversity found in some patients originated from recipient T cells and thymic progenitors that had survived. Reported findings indicate that, about two months after transplant, alpha-beta T cells came from several hundred expanded clones, which were derived from non-depleted graft cells.

Unique molecular identifiers featured in how the TCRbeta library was prepared. One entry per CDR3 protein, called by TCRdb with MiXCR from the PCR reads. The data show 200,000 or so distinct CDR3 sequences, roughly 6.5% seen once. Sample: PBMCs, taken before TCRalphabeta/CD19-depleted stem cell transplant. This clonotype was obtained from a girl in the first two years of life with combined immunodeficiency, due to receive a stem cell transplant. The chain links TRBV29-1 to TRBJ2-7; perhaps TRBD2 as D (5 bases). The CDR3 loop reads CSVEVGSKAAYEQYF. Here the CDR3 DNA reads TGCAGCGTTGAAGTGGGCAGCAAAGCGGCCTACGAGCAGTACTTC.